The 7 T cell receptor beta chains presented below share a single source sample, sequenced in a study of identical twins. TCRdb itself ran the 5' RACE reads through MiXCR, one entry per CDR3 protein. The sample includes roughly 250,000 distinct CDR3 sequences, 6.5% to 9% of them seen just once. The data also belong to a second study, concerning yellow fever vaccine responses in identical twins.

Sequencing used CD8+ T cells sorted from blood. Receptors originate from a woman aged 18 to 35 in good health.

This clonotype was observed at least ten times. The chain employs TRBV18 and TRBJ1-4, with 7 bases that match TRBD1. Trimming at V came to 2 bases and at J to 4 bases, leaving 1 base not matched to a gene. From germline, CDR1 is KGHSH and CDR2 LQKENI. The CDR3 contains 14 residues. The CDR3 is CASSPGTVNEKLFF. CDR3 in DNA: TGTGCCAGCTCACCAGGGACAGTTAATGAAAAACTGTTTTTT. Together with reference TRBV18 and TRBJ1-4, the CDR3 gives the full variable domain: NAGVMQNPRHLVRRRGQEARLRCSPMKGHSHVYWYRQLPEEGLKFMVYLQKENIIDESGMPKERFSAEFPKEGPSILRIQQVVRGDSAAYFCASSPGTVNEKLFFGSGTQLSVL.

V and J are TRBV18 and TRBJ2-1; 9 positions agree with TRBD1. Looked up from germline, CDR1 is KGHSH and CDR2 is LQKENI. The CDR3 contains 15 residues. V shed 4 bases, J shed 7 bases, and the junction held 8 bases outside the gene matches. CDR3 nucleotides: TGTGCCAGCTCACTCCCGGGACAGGGTTCTAATGAGCAGTTCTTC. Protein sequence: CASSLPGQGSNEQFF.

This clonotype was counted a few times. The CDR3 DNA reads as TGCGCCAGCAGCCCCCGGTTTAGCGGGGACCAATCGATAAGCACAGATACGCAGTATTTT. Its protein is CASSPRFSGDQSISTDTQYF. This sequence joins TRBV5-1 and TRBJ2-3, with TRBD2 identical over 8 bases. Germline trimming cut 4 bases from V and 0 bases from J; bases unmatched to any gene: 19. The CDR3 has 20 amino acids. From germline, CDR1 is SGHRS and CDR2 YFSETQ.

The chain is built from TRBV6-5 and TRBJ2-1; D is perhaps TRBD2 (7 bases). The CDR3 has 16 residues. Germline CDR1 MNHEY, CDR2 SVGAGI. Trimming took 0 bases from V and 6 from J, leaving 15 bases between them. CDR3 amino acids: CASSYSSGGLLNEQFF. The CDR3 DNA sequence: TGTGCCAGCAGTTACTCCTCCGGGGGGCTCCTCAATGAGCAGTTCTTC.

This chain links TRBV5-5 with TRBJ2-5; TRBD2 matches at 9 bases. V lost 3 bases, J lost 3 bases, and 6 bases stayed unmatched. The CDR3 is 15 residues long. Germline-derived CDR1 and CDR2 are SGHKS and YYEKEE (reference sequence). The CDR3 DNA reads as TGTGCCAGCAGCTGGCCGGGACTAGCAGAAGAGACCCAGTACTTC. It specifies CASSWPGLAEETQYF.

This clonotype was seen more than once but under ten times. CDR3 bases: TGTGCCAGCAGCTTAGACAGGGGCGGCATAGATTCACCCCTCCACTTT. This gives the protein CASSLDRGGIDSPLHF. The gene calls are TRBV7-2 and TRBJ1-6, with TRBD1 matching 7 bases. This CDR3 spans 16 amino acids. Trimming removed 1 base from V and 8 bases from J; junction bases left unmatched: 8. The germline gives CDR1 SGHTA, CDR2 FQGNSA.

Many counts were recorded for this clonotype. The rearrangement links TRBV7-8 to TRBJ2-1; TRBD2 matches at 14 bases. V dropped 5 bases and J dropped 7; count of bases not matched to a gene: 13. The CDR3 consists of 18 residues. Germline CDR1 and CDR2: SGHVS and FQNEAQ. For the CDR3, the DNA is TGTGCCAGCAGCCAAGGGACTAGCGGGGGACCAAGGTGGAATGAGCAGTTCTTC. As protein: CASSQGTSGGPRWNEQFF.